The rows below give T cell receptor beta chains drawn from one sample of a study of blood T cell repertoires in COVID-19. Clones were sequenced by immunoSEQ multiplex PCR, and TCRdb holds only the in-frame ones, with some missing. The data hold under 200,000 clones, with 80% to 90% observed a single time. Material: peripheral blood. These receptor sequences come from a man younger than 40 with active or convalescent COVID-19. The CDR3 runs from the conserved cysteine through the conserved F or W. A D gene is named only where the DNA matches it firmly. Clone size appears in some rows only: once, few, many, or a class for an expanded clone.

size,J,V,D,CDR3,DNA
-,TRBJ2-7,TRBV11-3,-,CASSLDHWTELSYEQYF,TGTGCCAGCAGCTTAGATCATTGGACTGAGCTCTCCTACGAGCAGTACTTC
-,TRBJ2-1,TRBV15,TRBD2,CATSSSGRFNEQFF,TGTGCCACCAGTTCCAGCGGGAGGTTTAATGAGCAGTTCTTC
-,TRBJ1-5,TRBV5-1,TRBD1,CASSLGTGDYQPQHF,TGCGCCAGCAGCTTGGGGACAGGAGATTATCAGCCCCAGCATTTT
-,TRBJ1-3,TRBV18,-,CASSPPDDRRYSGNTIYF,TGTGCCAGCTCACCACCGGATGACAGGCGCTACTCTGGAAACACCATATATTTT
-,TRBJ2-7,TRBV3-1/TRBV3-2,TRBD1,CASSQEFGTGNYEQYF,TGTGCCAGCAGCCAAGAGTTCGGGACAGGGAACTACGAGCAGTACTTC
-,TRBJ1-3,TRBV5-1,-,CASSLAGVGNTIYF,TGCGCCAGCAGCTTGGCTGGAGTTGGAAACACCATATATTTT
-,TRBJ2-7,TRBV6-5,TRBD1,CASSYRDGDSLYEQYF,TGTGCCAGCAGTTACAGGGATGGGGACAGCCTCTACGAGCAGTACTTC
-,TRBJ2-5,TRBV5-4,TRBD2,CASSLGLAAELQETQYF,TGTGCCAGCAGCTTGGGACTAGCGGCTGAACTACAAGAGACCCAGTACTTC
-,TRBJ2-2,TRBV19,-,CASSIMQGGELFF,TGTGCCAGTAGTATTATGCAGGGCGGGGAGCTGTTTTTT
-,TRBJ2-6,TRBV18,TRBD1,CASSGGTGVSGANVLTF,TGTGCCAGCTCGGGAGGGACAGGGGTCTCTGGGGCCAACGTCCTGACTTTC
-,TRBJ1-4,TRBV2,TRBD1,CASTPGQGGEKLFF,TGTGCCAGTACTCCGGGACAGGGCGGTGAAAAACTGTTTTTT
-,TRBJ1-2,TRBV5-1,TRBD1,CASSRGTGGNYGYTF,TGCGCCAGCAGTAGGGGGACAGGGGGCAACTATGGCTACACCTTC
-,TRBJ1-4,TRBV6-5,TRBD1,CASMGTGNEKLFF,TGTGCCAGCATGGGGACAGGGAATGAAAAACTGTTTTTT
-,TRBJ2-4,TRBV28,-,CASSQRMVRGIAKNIQYF,TGTGCCAGCAGCCAACGGATGGTGAGGGGGATTGCCAAAAACATTCAGTACTTC
-,TRBJ1-6,TRBV27,-,CASSQTATYNSPLHF,TGTGCCAGCAGTCAGACTGCTACCTATAATTCACCCCTCCACTTT
-,TRBJ1-1,TRBV9,TRBD1,CASSATDRARTEAFF,TGTGCCAGCAGCGCCACAGACAGGGCGAGGACTGAAGCTTTCTTT
-,TRBJ2-3,TRBV5-1,TRBD1,CASSWSPGQLTDTQYF,TGCGCCAGCAGCTGGTCACCGGGACAGTTAACAGATACGCAGTATTTT
-,TRBJ1-5,TRBV12-3/TRBV12-4,-,CASSSNSNQPQHF,TGTGCCAGCAGCTCAAACAGCAATCAGCCCCAACATTTT
-,TRBJ2-3,TRBV21-1,-,CASSDRTKTSGPKGPDTQYF,TGTGCCAGCAGCGACCGGACGAAGACTAGCGGGCCTAAGGGACCAGATACGCAGTATTTT
few,TRBJ2-2,TRBV27,TRBD1,CASSFLGQGNTGELFF,TGTGCCAGCAGTTTCTTGGGACAGGGAAACACCGGGGAGCTGTTTTTT
once,TRBJ2-7,TRBV19,-,CASSREGGFREQYF,TGTGCCAGTAGCCGTGAAGGGGGATTCCGGGAGCAGTACTTC
-,TRBJ2-6,TRBV7-2,-,CASSRTGSSGANVLTF,TGTGCCAGCAGCCGTACGGGGAGCTCTGGGGCCAACGTCCTGACTTTC
-,TRBJ2-7,TRBV5-1,TRBD1,CASSLGVYLARGLHEQYF,TGCGCCAGCAGCTTGGGGGTTTACCTGGCCAGGGGGCTGCACGAGCAGTACTTC
-,TRBJ2-1,TRBV7-3,-,CASSLRQAYNEQFF,TGTGCCAGCAGCTTACGGCAGGCCTACAATGAGCAGTTCTTC
-,TRBJ2-1,TRBV11-3,-,CASSNREGYNEQFF,TGTGCCAGCAGCAACCGGGAAGGATACAATGAGCAGTTCTTC
-,TRBJ2-3,TRBV11-2,-,CASRESDTQYF,TGTGCCAGCAGGGAGTCAGATACGCAGTATTTT
-,TRBJ1-1,TRBV29-1,-,CSVSFPGASQRAFF,TGCAGCGTTTCATTTCCAGGGGCCTCGCAGAGAGCTTTCTTT
-,TRBJ1-5,TRBV6-5,-,CATRGLQGQPQHF,TGTGCCACCCGGGGCCTTCAGGGGCAGCCCCAGCATTTT
-,TRBJ2-3,TRBV5-1,TRBD2,CASSLGSGGSTDTQYF,TGCGCCAGCAGCTTGGGAAGCGGGGGTAGCACAGATACGCAGTATTTT
-,TRBJ1-2,TRBV4-1,-,CASSPQGGNYGYTF,TGCGCCAGCAGCCCACAGGGTGGCAACTATGGCTACACCTTC
-,TRBJ1-6,TRBV9,-,CASSVLGQVNSPLHF,TGTGCCAGCAGCGTATTGGGTCAGGTTAATTCACCCCTCCACTTT
once,TRBJ1-1,TRBV10-1,-,CASSTQGNTEAFF,TGCGCCAGCAGTACCCAGGGGAACACTGAAGCTTTCTTT
once,TRBJ1-4,TRBV7-9,-,CASSLGAGAFNEKLFF,TGTGCCAGCAGCCTAGGGGCGGGGGCCTTTAATGAAAAACTGTTTTTT
few,TRBJ2-1,TRBV29-1,TRBD1,CSVFGTDHNEQFF,TGCAGCGTTTTTGGGACAGACCACAATGAGCAGTTCTTC
-,TRBJ1-6,TRBV6-1,-,CASSEIDRGNSPLHF,TGTGCCAGCAGTGAAATAGATAGGGGTAATTCACCCCTCCACTTT
-,TRBJ2-5,TRBV6-5,-,CASRGEAGQETQYF,TGTGCCAGCAGGGGCGAAGCAGGCCAAGAGACCCAGTACTTC
-,TRBJ1-1,TRBV24-1,TRBD1,CATSDLFSRDRGQKGNTEAFF,TGTGCCACCAGTGACCTCTTCTCCCGGGACAGGGGGCAAAAGGGGAACACTGAAGCTTTCTTT
-,TRBJ2-1,TRBV6-2/TRBV6-3,TRBD2,CASSTYPGLAGNNEQFF,TGTGCCAGCAGTACTTACCCCGGACTAGCGGGAAACAATGAGCAGTTCTTC
-,TRBJ1-1,TRBV18,-,CASSPPSVMNTEAFF,TGTGCCAGCTCACCACCATCAGTCATGAACACTGAAGCTTTCTTT